The count of the clone carrying this T cell receptor (beta chain) is one. Its specificity is not known. CDR3 size: 13 residues. Trimming took 4 bases from V and 4 from J; bases not matched to a gene: 3. Germline V gene data show CDR1 as MNHEY and CDR2 as SMNVEV (reference sequence). The sample comes from a study of cytomegalovirus exposure and HLA in healthy donors. General study points: Overall, approximately 150 TCR beta chains were annotated as cytomegalovirus-associated. In vitro testing confirmed a few CMV-associated chains as specific for CMV antigens. As a later analysis showed, a missense DCLRE1C variant was linked to trimming of TCR beta V- and J-genes.

In the PCR, 60 Vbeta and 13 Jbeta primers were used. Original processing notes: Unique TCR beta chains totaled some 80 million in a later count, with roughly 11 million of them shared. Sequenced by immunoSEQ multiplex PCR; TCRdb stores in-frame clones only, minus some. That table is the source of V, J and clone size, and D and trimming were worked out from the DNA. The sample has 200,000 to 250,000 clones, over 75% seen once. The V and J genes are TRBV27 and TRBJ1-2; 7 bases are shared with TRBD1. The sequencing sample was made of PBMCs. This TCR was sampled from a human donor in good health. The chain's CDR3 is CASSYGQAYGYTF. CDR3 bases: TGTGCCAGCAGTTACGGACAGGCCTATGGCTACACCTTC.